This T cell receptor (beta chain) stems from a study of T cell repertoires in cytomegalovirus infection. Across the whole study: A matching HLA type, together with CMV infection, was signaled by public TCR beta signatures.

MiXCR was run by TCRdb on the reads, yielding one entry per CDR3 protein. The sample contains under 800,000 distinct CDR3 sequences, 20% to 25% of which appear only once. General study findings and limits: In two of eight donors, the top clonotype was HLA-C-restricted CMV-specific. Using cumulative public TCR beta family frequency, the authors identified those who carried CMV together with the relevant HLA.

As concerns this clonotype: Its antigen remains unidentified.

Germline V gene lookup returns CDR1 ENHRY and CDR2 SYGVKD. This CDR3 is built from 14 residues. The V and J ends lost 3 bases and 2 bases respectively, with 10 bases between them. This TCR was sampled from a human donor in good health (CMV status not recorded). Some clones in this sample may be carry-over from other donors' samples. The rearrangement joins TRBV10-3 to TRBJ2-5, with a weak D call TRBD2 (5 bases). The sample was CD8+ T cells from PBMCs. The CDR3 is CAISEGDYQETQYF. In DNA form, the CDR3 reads TGTGCCATCAGTGAAGGCGACTATCAAGAGACCCAGTACTTC.